This T cell receptor beta chain emerged from a study of T cells after yellow fever vaccination. Trimming shortened V by 5 bases and J by 6 bases, and 10 bases separated the two germline ends. The length of the CDR3 is 13 residues. The germline V gene has CDR1 SGHTA and CDR2 FQGNSA. A few counts support this clonotype. TCRdb re-called the 5' RACE reads with MiXCR, one entry per CDR3 protein. The table has approximately 580,000 distinct CDR3 sequences, about a sixth seen once. The chain has TRBV7-2 and TRBJ2-2; D unresolved. The sample was PBMCs, taken 5 to 6 days after the first yellow fever vaccination. This TCR was recovered from a man aged 18-30 years who received the YFV17D yellow fever vaccine. CDR3 bases: TGTGCCAGCAGCCCGCAGAGACCCGGGGAGCTGTTTTTT. It is translated as CASSPQRPGELFF. Full variable domain (remainder filled in from reference TRBV7-2 and TRBJ2-2): GAGVSQSPSNKVTEKGKDVELRCDPISGHTALYWYRQSLGQGLEFLIYFQGNSAPDKSGLPSDRFSAERTGGSVSTLTIQRTQQEDSAVYLCASSPQRPGELFFGEGSRLTVL.